This is a list of T cell receptor beta chains from one sample in a study of cytomegalovirus exposure and HLA in healthy donors. Profiled with immunoSEQ multiplex PCR; TCRdb holds only in-frame clones, not every one. The sample contains 150,000 to 160,000 clones, 80% to 90% of which appear only once. The sample taken for sequencing was PBMCs. The receptors derive from a man in his late teens or twenties in good health and CMV-seropositive. CDR3s include the opening cysteine and the closing phenylalanine or tryptophan. A D gene is named only where the DNA matches it firmly. Rows give clone size only sometimes, using once, few, many, or a class for an expanded clone.

clone size	V gene	J gene	D gene	CDR3 protein	CDR3 DNA
.	TRBV6-1	TRBJ2-1	.	CASTFGNEQFF	TGTGCCAGCACGTTCGGCAATGAGCAGTTCTTC
.	TRBV27	TRBJ1-1	.	CASSHPQARVGTEAFF	TGTGCCAGCAGTCACCCCCAGGCCAGGGTCGGCACTGAAGCTTTCTTT
.	TRBV7-8	TRBJ1-3	.	CASSSEGALISGNTIYF	TGTGCCAGCAGCTCAGAGGGAGCTCTGATTTCGGGAAACACCATATATTTT
.	TRBV20-1	TRBJ1-1	.	CSATVNTEAFF	TGCAGTGCTACGGTAAACACTGAAGCTTTCTTT
.	TRBV19	TRBJ2-3	.	CASSQQASTDTQYF	TGTGCCAGTAGTCAGCAGGCGAGCACAGATACGCAGTATTTT
.	TRBV13	TRBJ2-1	.	CASSVEPTYNEQFF	TGTGCCAGCAGCGTCGAGCCGACCTACAATGAGCAGTTCTTC
.	TRBV4-2	TRBJ2-3	.	CASSQEEGTSTDTQYF	TGTGCCAGCAGCCAAGAAGAGGGAACTAGCACAGATACGCAGTATTTT
.	TRBV9	TRBJ1-1	.	CASSAWGMNTEAFF	TGTGCCAGCAGCGCCTGGGGCATGAACACTGAAGCTTTCTTT
few	TRBV6-9	TRBJ2-5	.	CAPHGGLEETQYF	TGTGCCCCCCATGGGGGCTTGGAAGAGACCCAGTACTTC
.	TRBV4-3	TRBJ1-3	.	CASSRGGMAGNTIYF	TGCGCCAGCAGCCGAGGGGGTATGGCTGGAAACACCATATATTTT
.	TRBV5-6	TRBJ2-2	.	CASSMDSTGELFF	TGTGCCAGCAGCATGGACAGCACCGGGGAGCTGTTTTTT
.	TRBV5-1	TRBJ1-3	TRBD1	CASSRTGSGNTIYF	TGCGCCAGCAGCCGGACAGGGTCTGGAAACACCATATATTTT
.	TRBV7-2	TRBJ1-5	.	CASSADGYSNQPQHF	TGTGCCAGCAGCGCCGACGGGTATAGCAATCAGCCCCAGCATTTT
.	TRBV7-9	TRBJ2-7	.	CASSQRTLKQYF	TGTGCCAGCAGCCAGAGGACTCTCAAGCAGTACTTC
.	TRBV27	TRBJ1-4	.	CASSPTVATNEKLFF	TGTGCCAGCAGTCCGACAGTGGCAACTAATGAAAAACTGTTTTTT
.	TRBV6-5	TRBJ1-6	TRBD1	CASSPQGQPNSPLHF	TGTGCCAGCAGTCCCCAGGGACAGCCTAATTCACCCCTCCACTTT
.	TRBV6-1	TRBJ1-1	.	CASSEGGTEAFF	TGTGCCAGCAGTGAGGGGGGGACTGAAGCTTTCTTT
once	TRBV4-3	TRBJ1-1	TRBD1	CASSLQGWNTEAFF	TGCGCCAGCAGCCTACAGGGGTGGAACACTGAAGCTTTCTTT
.	TRBV30	TRBJ1-2	.	CAWSVGAFYTF	TGTGCCTGGAGTGTAGGGGCGTTTTACACCTTC
.	TRBV2	TRBJ2-5	TRBD1	CASQRQGQTQYF	TGTGCCAGCCAGAGACAGGGACAGACCCAGTACTTC
few	TRBV29-1	TRBJ1-1	.	CSVHKNTEAFF	TGCAGCGTCCACAAGAACACTGAAGCTTTCTTT
.	TRBV19	TRBJ2-7	TRBD2	CASSTSGASYEQYF	TGTGCCAGTAGCACTAGCGGGGCTTCCTACGAGCAGTACTTC
.	TRBV7-6	TRBJ2-5	.	CASSLRGETQYF	TGTGCCAGCAGCTTACGGGGGGAGACCCAGTACTTC
.	TRBV19	TRBJ2-7	TRBD1	CASSIQGAYEQYF	TGTGCCAGTAGTATCCAGGGGGCCTACGAGCAGTACTTC
.	TRBV2	TRBJ1-1	.	CASRTNRNTEAFF	TGTGCCAGCAGGACCAACAGGAACACTGAAGCTTTCTTT
.	TRBV10-1	TRBJ2-7	TRBD2	CASTSGGEAEDEQYF	TGCGCCAGCACCTCGGGAGGGGAGGCGGAGGACGAGCAGTACTTC
.	TRBV9	TRBJ2-1	TRBD2	CASSPGGLYNEQFF	TGTGCCAGCAGCCCGGGGGGGCTTTACAATGAGCAGTTCTTC
.	TRBV5-4	TRBJ2-7	TRBD2	CASSKGLAVTYEQYF	TGTGCCAGCAGCAAGGGACTAGCGGTCACCTACGAGCAGTACTTC
once	TRBV5-6	TRBJ1-1	.	CASSLGDTGVMNTEAFF	TGTGCCAGCAGCTTGGGTGACACGGGAGTCATGAACACTGAAGCTTTCTTT
.	TRBV2	TRBJ1-5	TRBD1	CASSSQGVGTGQPQHF	TGTGCCAGCAGTAGCCAGGGAGTTGGGACAGGGCAGCCCCAGCATTTT
.	TRBV10-1	TRBJ1-1	.	CASSGVNRFWDTEAFF	TGCGCCAGCAGTGGTGTTAACAGGTTTTGGGACACTGAAGCTTTCTTT
.	TRBV7-8	TRBJ1-3	.	CASSLRGFHTIYF	TGTGCCAGCAGCTTAAGGGGTTTTCACACCATATATTTT
.	TRBV7-9	TRBJ1-2	.	CASSPTRAEGGYTF	TGTGCCAGCAGCCCAACCCGGGCTGAGGGTGGCTACACCTTC
.	TRBV13	TRBJ2-7	TRBD1	CASSPHDREFSEQYF	TGTGCCAGCAGCCCGCACGACAGGGAGTTTAGCGAGCAGTACTTC
.	TRBV29-1	TRBJ1-1	.	CSAERGADTEAFF	TGCAGCGCCGAACGGGGGGCCGACACTGAAGCTTTCTTT
.	TRBV7-2	TRBJ2-2	TRBD2	CASSVRGVNTGELFF	TGTGCCAGCAGTGTGCGGGGGGTGAACACCGGGGAGCTGTTTTTT
once	TRBV18	TRBJ2-7	.	CASSQGTGYEQYF	TGTGCCAGCTCACAGGGGACTGGTTACGAGCAGTACTTC
.	TRBV7-3	TRBJ2-3	TRBD2	CASSGLEGPTDTQYF	TGTGCCAGCAGCGGACTAGAGGGACCAACAGATACGCAGTATTTT
.	TRBV18	TRBJ2-7	.	CASSSGSNDEQYF	TGTGCCAGCTCATCCGGGAGTAACGACGAGCAGTACTTC
.	TRBV9	TRBJ1-1	.	CASSVGGRADTEAFF	TGTGCCAGCAGCGTAGGTGGCAGGGCGGACACTGAAGCTTTCTTT